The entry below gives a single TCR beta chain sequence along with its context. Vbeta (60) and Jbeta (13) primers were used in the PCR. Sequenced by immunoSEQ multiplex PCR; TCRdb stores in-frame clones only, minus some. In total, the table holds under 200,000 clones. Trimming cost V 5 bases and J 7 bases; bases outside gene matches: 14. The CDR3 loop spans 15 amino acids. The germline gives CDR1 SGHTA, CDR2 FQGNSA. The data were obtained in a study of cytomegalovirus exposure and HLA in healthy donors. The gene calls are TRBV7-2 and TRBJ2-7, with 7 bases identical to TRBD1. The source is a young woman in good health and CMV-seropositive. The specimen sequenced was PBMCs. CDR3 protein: CASSPKLGDSWEQYF. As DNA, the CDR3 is TGTGCCAGCAGCCCTAAATTGGGGGACAGCTGGGAGCAGTACTTC.